Below, 28 T cell receptor beta chains from the same sample are listed, as sequenced in a study of cytomegalovirus exposure and HLA in healthy donors (dated by TCRdb to 2016 to 2017). The library relied on the immunoSEQ multiplex PCR assay. The multiplex PCR relied on a mix of 60 forward primers for TCR Vbeta segments and 13 reverse primers for TCR Jbeta segments. The clones in this table, taken by TCRdb from immuneACCESS, are in-frame only. Not every clone is retained; where verified, under half of the shortfall comes from an unresolved V gene, and the cause of the rest is unknown. The sample table contains some 140,000 clones; only one count was recorded for more than 70% of them. Of the sample, less than 1.5% falls within the top ten clones. The specimen sequenced was PBMCs. All receptors come from a male donor in good health and CMV-seropositive.

J is TRBJ1-3 and V is TRBV9; D is unresolved. The CDR3 length is 15 residues. V was trimmed by 0 bases and J by 0 bases, leaving 7 bases between them. CDR1 and CDR2 (germline): SGDLS, YYNGEE. The chain's CDR3 is CASSVAAVSGNTIYF. The CDR3 nucleotides read TGTGCCAGCAGCGTAGCGGCGGTCTCTGGAAACACCATATATTTT.

The CDR3 bases are TGTGCCAGCAGCAACCGACAGGGATTAGCCAAAAACATTCAGTACTTC. Translation: CASSNRQGLAKNIQYF. The genes are TRBV7-2 and TRBJ2-4, with 7 positions matching TRBD1. The CDR3 extends over 16 amino acids. The germline gives CDR1 SGHTA, CDR2 FQGNSA. The J segment lost 0 bases and the V segment lost 5 bases, leaving 7 bases of the junction unmatched. Complete variable domain (other parts from reference TRBV7-2 and TRBJ2-4): GAGVSQSPSNKVTEKGKDVELRCDPISGHTALYWYRQSLGQGLEFLIYFQGNSAPDKSGLPSDRFSAERTGGSVSTLTIQRTQQEDSAVYLCASSNRQGLAKNIQYFGAGTRLSVL.

This clone has more than one count but fewer than ten. In DNA form, the CDR3 reads TGTGCCAGCAGCACCCAATCCCCCCGAGTTAACTATGGCTACACCTTC. Translation gives CASSTQSPRVNYGYTF. The chain carries TRBV7-2 and TRBJ1-2; unclear D gene. This CDR3 has 16 amino acids. With 5 bases removed from V and 1 base from J, the gap between germline ends came to 17 bases. The V gene's germline CDR1 is SGHTA and CDR2 FQGNSA.

This clone has just a few counts. The chain is built from TRBV5-1 and TRBJ2-3; D ambiguous. This CDR3 contains 16 residues. Germline lookup yields CDR1 SGHRS and CDR2 YFSETQ. Trimming stripped 0 bases from V and 5 bases from J, with 16 bases between. The CDR3 nucleotides are TGCGCCAGCAGCTTGGACTACGTCAACATCGGAGATACGCAGTATTTT. Its translation: CASSLDYVNIGDTQYF.

Only a few counts were recorded for this clone. The gene calls are TRBV4-1 and TRBJ2-3; D gene ambiguous. Germline CDR1 reads MGHRA; CDR2 reads YSYEKL. The length of the CDR3 is 13 residues. V gave up 4 bases and J gave up 9 bases, with 14 bases separating them. The DNA for the CDR3 is TGCGCCAGCAGCCTATCCGACCTAGAAACGCAGTATTTT. Translating gives CASSLSDLETQYF.

The chain links TRBV10-1 to TRBJ2-3; D call uncertain. Between the trimmed V and J ends, which lost 0 bases and 0 bases, there was a span of 4 bases. Germline V gene lookup returns CDR1 WNHNN and CDR2 SYGVQD (reference sequence). The CDR3 spans 14 residues. The CDR3 is CASSESRSTDTQYF. CDR3 coding DNA: TGCGCCAGCAGTGAGTCGAGGAGCACAGATACGCAGTATTTT.

The J gene is TRBJ1-2, the V gene TRBV5-5; a possible D gene is TRBD1 (6 bases). Trimming took 5 bases from V and 5 from J, leaving 19 bases between them. This CDR3 region has 15 residues. Per germline, CDR1 SGHKS and CDR2 YYEKEE (reference sequence). In DNA form, the CDR3 reads TGTGCCAGCAGGCCCTTGGAAGGGGGTAGATATGGCTACACCTTC. The encoded protein is CASRPLEGGRYGYTF.

The V call is TRBV18, the J call TRBJ2-7; D is perhaps TRBD2 (5 bases). This CDR3 is built from 13 residues. Germline V gene lookup returns CDR1 KGHSH and CDR2 LQKENI. Between the trimmed V and J ends, which lost 4 bases and 1 base, there was a span of 8 bases. CDR3 bases: TGTGCCAGCTCACACCGGGATTCCTACGAGCAGTACTTC. It encodes CASSHRDSYEQYF.

This chain uses TRBV30 with TRBJ1-2; D remains ambiguous. This CDR3 contains 14 residues. The germline V gene has CDR1 GTSNPN and CDR2 SVGIG (reference sequence). V was shortened by 4 bases and J by 2 bases, with 14 bases between the two germline ends. The CDR3 DNA reads as TGTGCCTGGACCCTGTCCGCCGAGAACTATGGCTACACCTTC. Residues: CAWTLSAENYGYTF.

The V call is TRBV4-1, the J call TRBJ2-7, with 8 bases matching TRBD1. Trimming removed 3 bases from V and 3 bases from J; junction bases left unmatched: 7. Germline V gene data show CDR1 as MGHRA and CDR2 as YSYEKL. The CDR3 is 15 residues long. The CDR3 is CASSQGPTGVYEQYF. CDR3 in DNA: TGCGCCAGCAGCCAGGGACCGACAGGGGTCTACGAGCAGTACTTC.

This clone appeared a few times. The chain recombines TRBV13 with TRBJ1-4; D not certain. Germline V gene sequence: CDR1 PRHDT, CDR2 FYEKMQ (reference sequence). Trimming pared 5 bases from V and 7 bases from J, leaving 14 bases between. The CDR3 loop spans 14 amino acids. This chain's CDR3 is CASSRLWRSEKLFF. DNA of the CDR3: TGTGCCAGCAGCCGACTGTGGCGGAGTGAAAAACTGTTTTTT.

This chain connects TRBV5-1 to TRBJ1-2; the match to TRBD1 covers 7 bases. Germline-derived CDR1 and CDR2 are SGHRS and YFSETQ. The trim removed 1 base at V and 0 bases at J, leaving 15 bases unmatched. The CDR3 length is 19 residues. The CDR3 protein is CASSLRPSTGQTSNYGYTF. In nucleotides, the CDR3 is TGCGCCAGCAGCTTGAGGCCCTCGACGGGACAGACTTCTAACTATGGCTACACCTTC. The full variable domain, with the rest looked up from reference TRBV5-1 and TRBJ1-2, is KAGVTQTPRYLIKTRGQQVTLSCSPISGHRSVSWYQQTPGQGLQFLFEYFSETQRNKGNFPGRFSGRQFSNSRSEMNVSTLELGDSALYLCASSLRPSTGQTSNYGYTFGSGTRLTVV.

The chain combines TRBV5-1 with TRBJ1-1, with D tentatively TRBD1 (6 bases). The CDR3 extends over 14 amino acids. Germline V gene sequence: CDR1 SGHRS, CDR2 YFSETQ. V shed 3 bases and J shed 4 bases, with 13 bases lying between them. The CDR3 loop is CASSYAGVSTEAFF. The CDR3 DNA reads as TGCGCCAGCAGCTACGCAGGGGTGTCCACTGAAGCTTTCTTT.

This clone has a handful of counts. V and J are TRBV19 and TRBJ2-7, with D possibly being TRBD1 (6 bases). CDR1 is LNHDA, CDR2 SQIVND, per germline (reference sequence). The V gene lost 2 bases and the J gene lost 0 bases, with 11 bases spanning the gap. The CDR3 covers 15 residues. CDR3 amino acids: CASSIRGTDSYEQYF. DNA for the CDR3: TGTGCCAGTAGTATAAGGGGGACCGACTCCTACGAGCAGTACTTC.

This chain joins TRBV10-1 and TRBJ2-3; 7 bases are shared with TRBD2. The germline V gene encodes CDR1 WNHNN and CDR2 SYGVQD (reference sequence). The CDR3 length is 19 residues. J gave up 0 bases and V 7 bases, and 19 bases lay outside the gene matches. The chain's CDR3 is CASTRRKTSSLSSTDTQYF. In DNA, the CDR3 is TGCGCCAGCACCCGAAGGAAGACTAGCAGTCTATCTAGCACAGATACGCAGTATTTT.

V usage is TRBV28 and J usage is TRBJ2-5; the D gene is possibly TRBD1 (6 bases). Deletions cut 3 bases from V and 2 bases from J, with 13 bases between. Germline CDR1 reads MDHEN; CDR2 reads SYDVKM. The CDR3 has 15 residues. The CDR3 reads CASSLAGVIQETQYF. DNA of the CDR3: TGTGCCAGCAGTTTGGCAGGGGTTATTCAAGAGACCCAGTACTTC.

On this clone itself: The junction departs from the called germline gene at one end, perhaps through a read error. The V call is TRBV9, the J call TRBJ2-5, with D possibly TRBD2 on 6 matching bases. The germline V gene encodes CDR1 SGDLS and CDR2 YYNGEE. The CDR3 runs to 15 residues. CDR3 nucleotide sequence: TGTGCCAGCAGCGTAGGAGCTAGCGTTAAAGAGACCCAGCACTTC. Translated, it gives CASSVGASVKETQHF.

This chain joins TRBV2 and TRBJ1-1, with unresolved D. V was cut by 6 bases and J by 0 bases, with 14 bases left in between. The CDR3 contains 15 residues. Germline V gene data show CDR1 as SNHLY and CDR2 as FYNNEI. As DNA, the CDR3 is TGTGCCAGCAGGCGGGATTCCTCCATGAACACTGAAGCTTTCTTT. This translates into CASRRDSSMNTEAFF.

This chain uses TRBV25-1 with TRBJ1-1; TRBD1 is a possible D gene (5 bases). V was clipped by 4 bases and J by 1 base, with 7 bases between them. The CDR3 is 13 amino acids. In germline, CDR1 is MGHDK, CDR2 SYGVNS. The DNA for the CDR3 is TGTGCCAGCAGTGTTGGGGCGAACACTGAAGCTTTCTTT. This translates into CASSVGANTEAFF.

This chain connects TRBV6-1 to TRBJ1-5; TRBD1 aligns across 7 bases. V shed 3 bases, J shed 5 bases, and the junction held 4 bases outside the gene matches. Germline-derived CDR1 and CDR2 are MNHNS and SASEGT. The CDR3 spans 14 residues. The CDR3 DNA follows: TGTGCCAGCAGTGAGGGGGACAGTCATCAGCCCCAGCATTTT. It encodes CASSEGDSHQPQHF.

The chain carries TRBV5-1 and TRBJ2-1, with TRBD2 as a possible D gene (5 bases). CDR1 and CDR2 (germline): SGHRS, YFSETQ. V was pared by 0 bases and J by 5 bases, with 12 bases between. The CDR3 loop spans 15 amino acids. The CDR3 reads CASSLGTGGHNEQFF. The CDR3 region has the DNA TGCGCCAGCAGCTTGGGGACTGGAGGTCACAATGAGCAGTTCTTC.

The gene calls are TRBV19 and TRBJ2-5; 10 nucleotides align to TRBD2. The J segment lost 5 bases and the V segment lost 4 bases, leaving 1 base of the junction unmatched. CDR3 length equals 13 residues. From germline, CDR1 is LNHDA and CDR2 SQIVND (reference sequence). The CDR3 DNA reads as TGTGCCAGTAGTACTAGCGGGAGTGAGACCCAGTACTTC. It translates to CASSTSGSETQYF.

This clone was picked up one time. The V and J genes are TRBV9 and TRBJ2-7; 8 bases align to TRBD2. Trimming cost V 0 bases and J 2 bases; bases outside gene matches: 7. The CDR3 contains 16 residues. Germline V gene data show CDR1 as SGDLS and CDR2 as YYNGEE. CDR3 sequence reads: CASSVEPAGGPYEQYF. The CDR3 DNA is TGTGCCAGCAGCGTAGAGCCGGCGGGAGGCCCCTACGAGCAGTACTTC.

The chain is built from TRBV5-4 and TRBJ2-1; no firm D call. CDR1 and CDR2 from the germline V gene are SGHNT and YYREEE (reference sequence). The CDR3 is 12 residues long. Between the trimmed V and J ends, which lost 0 bases and 10 bases, there was a span of 8 bases. The CDR3 DNA is TGTGCCAGCAGCTTGGCGCGCTTAGAGCAGTTCTTC. This codes for CASSLARLEQFF.

The chain has TRBV18 and TRBJ2-7, with TRBD2 matching over 12 bases. This CDR3 has 15 residues. The V gene end was trimmed by 3 bases and the J gene end by 4 bases; junction bases not matched to a gene: 4. Germline-derived CDR1 and CDR2 are KGHSH and LQKENI. CDR3 coding DNA: TGTGCCAGCTCACCCTTGACTAGCGGGAGTTACGAGCAGTACTTC. Residues: CASSPLTSGSYEQYF.

This clone was seen only a few times. The rearrangement uses TRBV4-1 and TRBJ1-3; 9 bases fit TRBD1. V was pared by 1 base and J by 0 bases, with 7 bases of the junction left unmatched. This CDR3 has 18 residues. The germline gives CDR1 MGHRA, CDR2 YSYEKL. The CDR3 DNA reads as TGCGCCAGCAGCCAAGGGAGGACAGGGGCCGACTCTGGAAACACCATATATTTT. Translation: CASSQGRTGADSGNTIYF.

The chain has TRBV2 and TRBJ1-5, with no clear D. The V gene's germline CDR1 is SNHLY and CDR2 FYNNEI. The CDR3 runs to 13 residues. V dropped 2 bases and J dropped 5 bases, with 7 bases sitting between them. Here the CDR3 DNA reads TGTGCCAGCAGTGAAAGGGAGTATCAGCCCCAGCATTTT. Protein product: CASSEREYQPQHF.

The gene calls are TRBV12-5 and TRBJ1-6, with TRBD1 matching over 9 bases. J lost 14 bases, V lost 3 bases, and 8 bases had no gene match. The germline CDR1 and CDR2 sequences are LGHNT and FRNRAP. The CDR3 sequence is 14 residues long. The chain's CDR3 is CASGFGTGFSSLHF. CDR3 nucleotide sequence: TGTGCTAGTGGTTTCGGGACAGGGTTCTCATCCCTCCACTTT.